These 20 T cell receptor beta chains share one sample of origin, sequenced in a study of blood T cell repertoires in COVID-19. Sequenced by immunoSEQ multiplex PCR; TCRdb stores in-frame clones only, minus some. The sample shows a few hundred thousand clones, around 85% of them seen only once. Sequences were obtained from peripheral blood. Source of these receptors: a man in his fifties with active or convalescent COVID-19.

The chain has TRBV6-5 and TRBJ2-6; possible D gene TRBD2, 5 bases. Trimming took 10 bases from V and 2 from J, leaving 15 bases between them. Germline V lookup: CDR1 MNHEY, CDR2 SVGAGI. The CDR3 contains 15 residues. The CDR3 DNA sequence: TGTGCCACCCGGGGTCATCAAGCTGGGGCCAACGTCCTGACTTTC. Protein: CATRGHQAGANVLTF.

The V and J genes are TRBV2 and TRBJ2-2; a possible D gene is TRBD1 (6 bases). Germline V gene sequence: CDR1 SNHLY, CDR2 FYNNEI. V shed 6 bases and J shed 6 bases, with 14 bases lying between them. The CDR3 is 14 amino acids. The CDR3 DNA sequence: TGTGCCAGCAGCGGATTACAGGGTTCCGGGGAGCTGTTTTTT. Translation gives CASSGLQGSGELFF.

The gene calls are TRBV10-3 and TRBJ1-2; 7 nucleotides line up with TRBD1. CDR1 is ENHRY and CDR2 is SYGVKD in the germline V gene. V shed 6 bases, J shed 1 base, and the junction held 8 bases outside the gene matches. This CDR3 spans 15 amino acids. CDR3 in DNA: TGTGCCATCAGCCCTCTTCAGGGGGATAACTATGGCTACACCTTC. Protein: CAISPLQGDNYGYTF.

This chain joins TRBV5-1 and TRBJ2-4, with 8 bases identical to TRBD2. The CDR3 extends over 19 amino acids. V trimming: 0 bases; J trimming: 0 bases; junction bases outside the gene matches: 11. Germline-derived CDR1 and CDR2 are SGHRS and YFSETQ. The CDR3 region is CASSLAGLTSAPAKNIQYF. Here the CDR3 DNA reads TGCGCCAGCAGCTTGGCCGGTTTGACTAGCGCTCCAGCCAAAAACATTCAGTACTTC.

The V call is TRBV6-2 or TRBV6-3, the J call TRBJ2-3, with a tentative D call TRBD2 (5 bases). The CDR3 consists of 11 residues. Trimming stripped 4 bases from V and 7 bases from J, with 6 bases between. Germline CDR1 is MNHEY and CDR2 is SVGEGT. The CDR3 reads CASSSGNTQYF. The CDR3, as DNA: TGTGCCAGCAGTTCGGGGAATACGCAGTATTTT.

CDR3 in DNA: TGTGCCAGCAGCTTTCAATCCGGGGGGGTCTCCTACGAGCAGTACTTC. It encodes CASSFQSGGVSYEQYF. This chain connects TRBV28 to TRBJ2-7; TRBD2 aligns across 8 bases. Germline CDR1 and CDR2: MDHEN and SYDVKM. The trim removed 6 bases at V and 0 bases at J, leaving 10 bases unmatched. The CDR3 spans 16 residues. Looking up the rest from reference TRBV28 and TRBJ2-7 gives the full variable domain: DVKVTQSSRYLVKRTGEKVFLECVQDMDHENMFWYRQDPGLGLRLIYFSYDVKMKEKGDIPEGYSVSREKKERFSLILESASTNQTSMYLCASSFQSGGVSYEQYFGPGTRLTVT.

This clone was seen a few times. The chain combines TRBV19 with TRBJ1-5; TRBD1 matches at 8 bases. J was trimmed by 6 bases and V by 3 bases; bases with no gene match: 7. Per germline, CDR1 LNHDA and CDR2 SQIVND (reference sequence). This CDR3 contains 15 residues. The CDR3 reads CASSIARGPGQPQHF. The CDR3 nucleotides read TGTGCCAGTAGTATTGCCAGGGGGCCAGGTCAGCCCCAGCATTTT. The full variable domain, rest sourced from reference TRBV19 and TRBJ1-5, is DGGITQSPKYLFRKEGQNVTLSCEQNLNHDAMYWYRQDPGQGLRLIYYSQIVNDFQKGDIAEGYSVSREKKESFPLTVTSAQKNPTAFYLCASSIARGPGQPQHFGDGTRLSIL.

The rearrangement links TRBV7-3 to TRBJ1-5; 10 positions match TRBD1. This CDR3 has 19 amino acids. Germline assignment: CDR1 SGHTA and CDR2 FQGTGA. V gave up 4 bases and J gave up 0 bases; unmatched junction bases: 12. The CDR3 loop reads CASSSGSDRGQYSNQPQHF. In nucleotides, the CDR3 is TGTGCCAGCAGCTCGGGGAGCGACAGGGGGCAATATAGCAATCAGCCCCAGCATTTT.

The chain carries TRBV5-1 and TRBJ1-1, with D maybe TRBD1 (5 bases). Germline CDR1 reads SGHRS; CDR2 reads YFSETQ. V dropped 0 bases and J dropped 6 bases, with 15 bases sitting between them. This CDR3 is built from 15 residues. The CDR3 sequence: CASSLVEGRRAEAFF. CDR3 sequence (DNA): TGCGCCAGCAGCTTGGTTGAGGGGAGGCGGGCTGAAGCTTTCTTT.

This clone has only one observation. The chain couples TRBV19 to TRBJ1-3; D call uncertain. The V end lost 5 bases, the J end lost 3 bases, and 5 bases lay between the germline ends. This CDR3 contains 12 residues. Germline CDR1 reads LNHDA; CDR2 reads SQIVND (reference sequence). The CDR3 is CASSLLGNTIYF. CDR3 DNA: TGTGCCAGTAGTCTCCTTGGAAACACCATATATTTT.

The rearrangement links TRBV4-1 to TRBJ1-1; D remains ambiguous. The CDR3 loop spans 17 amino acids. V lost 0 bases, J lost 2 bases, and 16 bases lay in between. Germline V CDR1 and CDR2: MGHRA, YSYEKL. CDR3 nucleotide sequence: TGCGCCAGCAGCCAAGATCGGAGGGTCAAGGGAAACACTGAAGCTTTCTTT. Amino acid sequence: CASSQDRRVKGNTEAFF.

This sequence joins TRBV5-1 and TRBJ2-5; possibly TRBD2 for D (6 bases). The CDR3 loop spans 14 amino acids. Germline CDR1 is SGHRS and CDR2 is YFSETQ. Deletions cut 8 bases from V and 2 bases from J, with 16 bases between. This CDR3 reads CASHPGTPQETQYF. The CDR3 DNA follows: TGCGCCAGTCATCCCGGGACTCCACAAGAGACCCAGTACTTC.

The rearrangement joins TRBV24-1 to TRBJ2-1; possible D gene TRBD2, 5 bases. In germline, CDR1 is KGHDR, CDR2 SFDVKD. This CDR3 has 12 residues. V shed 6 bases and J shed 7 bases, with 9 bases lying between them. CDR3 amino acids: CATSNRRNEQFF. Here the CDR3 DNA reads TGTGCCACCAGTAACCGGAGGAATGAGCAGTTCTTC.

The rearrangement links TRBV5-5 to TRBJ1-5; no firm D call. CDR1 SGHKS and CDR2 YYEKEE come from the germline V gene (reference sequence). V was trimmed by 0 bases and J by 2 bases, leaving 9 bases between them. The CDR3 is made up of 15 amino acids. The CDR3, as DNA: TGTGCCAGCAGCTTGGACGGGAAGGGCAATCAGCCCCAGCATTTT. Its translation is CASSLDGKGNQPQHF.

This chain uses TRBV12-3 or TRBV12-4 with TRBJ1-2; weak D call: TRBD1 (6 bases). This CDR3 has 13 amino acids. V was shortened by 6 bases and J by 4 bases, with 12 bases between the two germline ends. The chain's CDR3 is CASSSGQIYGYTF. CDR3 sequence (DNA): TGTGCCAGCAGCTCTGGACAGATCTATGGCTACACCTTC.

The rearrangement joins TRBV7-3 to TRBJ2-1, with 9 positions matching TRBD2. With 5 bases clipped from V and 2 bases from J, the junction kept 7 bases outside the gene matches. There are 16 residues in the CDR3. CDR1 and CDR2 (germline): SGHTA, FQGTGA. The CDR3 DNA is TGTGCCAGCAGCCCCTCGCGGGGGGGAACCTACAATGAGCAGTTCTTC. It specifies CASSPSRGGTYNEQFF.

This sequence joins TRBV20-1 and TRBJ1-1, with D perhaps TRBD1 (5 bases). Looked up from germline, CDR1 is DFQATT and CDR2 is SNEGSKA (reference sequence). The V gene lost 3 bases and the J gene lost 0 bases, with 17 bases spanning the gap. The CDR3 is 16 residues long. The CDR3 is CSASGSGRGMNTEAFF. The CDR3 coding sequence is TGCAGTGCTAGTGGTTCGGGTCGGGGGATGAACACTGAAGCTTTCTTT.

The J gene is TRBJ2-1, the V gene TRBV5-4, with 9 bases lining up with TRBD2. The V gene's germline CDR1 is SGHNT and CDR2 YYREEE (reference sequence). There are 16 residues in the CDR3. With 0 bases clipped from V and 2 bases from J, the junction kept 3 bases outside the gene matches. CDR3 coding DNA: TGTGCCAGCAGCTTGGGGCTAGCGGGACCCTACAATGAGCAGTTCTTC. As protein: CASSLGLAGPYNEQFF.

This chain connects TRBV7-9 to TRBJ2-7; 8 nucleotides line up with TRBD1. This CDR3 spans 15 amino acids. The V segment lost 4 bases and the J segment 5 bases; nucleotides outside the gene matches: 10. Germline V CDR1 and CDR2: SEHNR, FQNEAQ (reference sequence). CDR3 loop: CASSSQSGQGDEQYF. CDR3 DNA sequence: TGTGCCAGCAGCTCCCAATCCGGACAGGGAGACGAGCAGTACTTC.

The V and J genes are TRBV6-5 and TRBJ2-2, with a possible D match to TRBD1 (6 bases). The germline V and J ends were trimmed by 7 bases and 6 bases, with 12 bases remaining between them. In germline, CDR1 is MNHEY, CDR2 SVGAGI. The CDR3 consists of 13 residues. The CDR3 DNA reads TGTGCCAGCATTTGGCAGGGGTCCGGGGAGCTGTTTTTT. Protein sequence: CASIWQGSGELFF.